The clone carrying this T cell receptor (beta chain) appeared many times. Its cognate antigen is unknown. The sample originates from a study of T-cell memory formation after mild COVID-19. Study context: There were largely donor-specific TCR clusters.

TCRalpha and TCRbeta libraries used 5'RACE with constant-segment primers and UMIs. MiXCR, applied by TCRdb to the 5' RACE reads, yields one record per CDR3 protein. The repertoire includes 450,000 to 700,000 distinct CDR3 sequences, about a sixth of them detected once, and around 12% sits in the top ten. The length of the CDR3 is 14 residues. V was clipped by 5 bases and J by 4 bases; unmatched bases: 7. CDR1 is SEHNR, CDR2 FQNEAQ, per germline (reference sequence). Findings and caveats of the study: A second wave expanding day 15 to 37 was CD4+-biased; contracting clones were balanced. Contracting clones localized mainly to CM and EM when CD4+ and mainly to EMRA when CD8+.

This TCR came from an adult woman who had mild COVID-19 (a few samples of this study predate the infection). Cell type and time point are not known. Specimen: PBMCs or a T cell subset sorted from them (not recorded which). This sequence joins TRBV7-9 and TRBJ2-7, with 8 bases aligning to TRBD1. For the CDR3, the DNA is TGTGCCAGCAGCCCCAGGGGGCGCGGGTACGAGCAGTACTTC. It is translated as CASSPRGRGYEQYF.